These 29 T cell receptor beta chains were sequenced from one sample in a study of blood T cell repertoires in COVID-19. Clones were sequenced by immunoSEQ multiplex PCR, and TCRdb holds only the in-frame ones, with some missing. Counted here are tens of thousands of clones, less than 85% occurring once; the ten biggest clones make up about an eighth. The sample was peripheral blood. These receptors were obtained from a man over 45 with COVID-19, enrolled during active disease.

This chain joins TRBV5-1 and TRBJ2-3; perhaps TRBD2 as D (6 bases). CDR1 is SGHRS and CDR2 is YFSETQ in the germline V gene. The V end was cut by 7 bases, the J end by 5 bases, with 20 bases between. This CDR3 has 15 residues. CDR3 protein: CASDLADPGRDTQYF. CDR3 bases: TGCGCCAGCGACTTAGCGGACCCCGGGCGAGATACGCAGTATTTT.

The V gene is TRBV5-6, the J gene TRBJ1-6; 7 bases match TRBD1. With 4 bases clipped from V and 13 bases from J, the junction kept 14 bases outside the gene matches. The length of the CDR3 is 15 residues. CDR1 is SGHDT, CDR2 YYEEEE, per germline. CDR3 protein: CASSPRQGNSAPLHF. As DNA, the CDR3 is TGTGCCAGCAGCCCGCGACAGGGCAACTCTGCTCCCCTCCACTTT.

This clone was picked up a small number of times. The CDR3 DNA reads TGTGCCAGCAGCTTAGCGCCGAGGGGGGGCCGCACTGAAGCTTTCTTT. Protein sequence: CASSLAPRGGRTEAFF. The V gene is TRBV7-2, the J gene TRBJ1-1; maybe TRBD1 (6 bases). CDR1 and CDR2 from the germline V gene are SGHTA and FQGNSA. The CDR3 spans 16 residues. Trimming pared 0 bases from V and 4 bases from J, leaving 15 bases between.

This rearrangement joins TRBV7-9 to TRBJ2-1, with 9 bases matching TRBD2. The CDR3 has 14 residues. V was clipped by 6 bases and J by 8 bases; unmatched bases: 8. In germline, CDR1 is SEHNR, CDR2 FQNEAQ (reference sequence). The DNA for the CDR3 is TGTGCCAGCAGTAAGAGGCGGGGGGGCGATGAGCAGTTCTTC. This codes for CASSKRRGGDEQFF.

This sequence joins TRBV7-2 and TRBJ2-1; D possibly corresponds to TRBD1 (6 bases). CDR3 length: 15 amino acids. In germline, CDR1 is SGHTA, CDR2 FQGNSA. Trimming removed 6 bases at V and 4 bases at J, with 16 bases between. Here the CDR3 DNA reads TGTGCCAGCAGTTCACAGGGCTTAGGGTACAATGAGCAGTTCTTC. It yields the protein CASSSQGLGYNEQFF.

The V gene is TRBV6-2 or TRBV6-3, the J gene TRBJ1-2, with TRBD1 matching over 8 bases. The CDR3 runs to 15 residues. Germline V gene lookup returns CDR1 MNHEY and CDR2 SVGEGT. Trimming cost V 5 bases and J 2 bases; bases outside gene matches: 7. The CDR3 region is CASSNPTGANYGYTF. The CDR3, as DNA: TGTGCCAGCAGTAACCCGACAGGGGCCAACTATGGCTACACCTTC.

V is TRBV19 and J is TRBJ1-5; 7 nucleotides line up with TRBD1. Germline CDR1 LNHDA, CDR2 SQIVND (reference sequence). The V gene end was trimmed by 4 bases and the J gene end by 3 bases; junction bases not matched to a gene: 3. There are 14 residues in the CDR3. CDR3 residues: CASSKTGSNQPQHF. Written as DNA, the CDR3 is TGTGCCAGTAGTAAGACAGGGTCCAATCAGCCCCAGCATTTT. Looking up the rest from reference TRBV19 and TRBJ1-5 gives the full variable domain: DGGITQSPKYLFRKEGQNVTLSCEQNLNHDAMYWYRQDPGQGLRLIYYSQIVNDFQKGDIAEGYSVSREKKESFPLTVTSAQKNPTAFYLCASSKTGSNQPQHFGDGTRLSIL.

V gene TRBV19 combines with J gene TRBJ1-2, with TRBD1 as a possible D gene (6 bases). Trimming shortened V by 5 bases and J by 4 bases, and 14 bases separated the two germline ends. The CDR3 has 14 residues. Germline V gene lookup returns CDR1 LNHDA and CDR2 SQIVND (reference sequence). CDR3 sequence: CASSARGRGYGYTF. DNA of the CDR3: TGTGCCAGTAGTGCTAGGGGGAGAGGCTATGGCTACACCTTC.

The chain employs TRBV6-2 or TRBV6-3 and TRBJ2-7; 8 bases line up with TRBD1. Germline trimming cut 5 bases from V and 0 bases from J; bases unmatched to any gene: 9. Germline lookup yields CDR1 MNHEY and CDR2 SVGEGT. This CDR3 has 16 amino acids. CDR3 protein: CASSTPGQESSYEQYF. Written as DNA, the CDR3 is TGTGCCAGCAGTACCCCGGGACAGGAGAGCTCCTACGAGCAGTACTTC.

The rearrangement uses TRBV7-2 and TRBJ2-3, with 10 bases aligning to TRBD2. V lost 5 bases to trimming and J lost 6 bases; unmatched junction nucleotides: 11. The CDR3 has 16 amino acids. Looked up from germline, CDR1 is SGHTA and CDR2 is FQGNSA. The CDR3 DNA sequence: TGTGCCAGCAGCAGGAATCAGCGGGGGGGGCAGGATACGCAGTATTTT. Protein product: CASSRNQRGGQDTQYF.

The V call is TRBV11-2, the J call TRBJ1-5; unclear D gene. CDR1 is SGHAT and CDR2 is FQNNGV in the germline V gene. The CDR3 runs to 11 residues. For the CDR3, the DNA is TGTGAACATCCTAGCAATCAGCCCCAGCATTTT. It specifies CEHPSNQPQHF. The variable domain in full, with the rest retrieved from reference TRBV11-2 and TRBJ1-5, is EAGVAQSPRYKIIEKRQSVAFWCNPISGHATLYWYQQILGQGPKLLIQFQNNGVVDDSQLPKDRFSAERLKGVDSTLKIQPAKLEDSAVYLCEHPSNQPQHFGDGTRLSIL.

The rearrangement uses TRBV5-4 and TRBJ2-3; 10 nucleotides align to TRBD1. The CDR3 is 16 amino acids. Per germline, CDR1 SGHNT and CDR2 YYREEE (reference sequence). Unmatched junction bases numbered 7, after V lost 4 bases and J lost 2 bases. The CDR3 region is CASSNKGQGPTDTQYF. For the CDR3, the DNA is TGTGCCAGCAGCAACAAGGGACAGGGGCCCACAGATACGCAGTATTTT.

The rearrangement uses TRBV5-4 and TRBJ2-7; D is possibly TRBD2 (5 bases). V was shortened by 1 base and J by 2 bases, with 7 bases between the two germline ends. The CDR3 extends over 13 amino acids. Germline CDR1 is SGHNT and CDR2 is YYREEE (reference sequence). The CDR3 sequence is CASSLRETYEQYF. The CDR3 region has the DNA TGTGCCAGCAGCTTGAGGGAGACCTACGAGCAGTACTTC.

The rearrangement uses TRBV19 and TRBJ1-5, with 8 bases identical to TRBD1. This CDR3 is built from 16 residues. Trimming cost V 5 bases and J 3 bases; bases outside gene matches: 9. Germline V gene data show CDR1 as LNHDA and CDR2 as SQIVND (reference sequence). The CDR3 protein is CASSAGTGWNNQPQHF. CDR3 nucleotides: TGTGCCAGTAGTGCCGGGACAGGTTGGAACAATCAGCCCCAGCATTTT. Full variable domain (rest looked up from reference TRBV19 and TRBJ1-5): DGGITQSPKYLFRKEGQNVTLSCEQNLNHDAMYWYRQDPGQGLRLIYYSQIVNDFQKGDIAEGYSVSREKKESFPLTVTSAQKNPTAFYLCASSAGTGWNNQPQHFGDGTRLSIL.

There are a few counts of this clone. The chain joins TRBV2 to TRBJ1-5; 8 bases are shared with TRBD1. The CDR3 is 15 residues long. V dropped 5 bases and J dropped 0; count of bases not matched to a gene: 3. CDR1 is SNHLY and CDR2 is FYNNEI in the germline V gene. CDR3 coding DNA: TGTGCCAGCAGTAAGGGACAGGATAGCAATCAGCCCCAGCATTTT. Amino acids: CASSKGQDSNQPQHF.

The rearrangement uses TRBV4-2 and TRBJ2-5; tentatively, D is TRBD1 (6 bases). Germline V lookup: CDR1 LGHNA, CDR2 YNFKEQ. The CDR3 contains 15 residues. Trimming left V 5 bases short and J 4 bases short, with 17 bases between. CDR3 residues: CASSEQGQLVETQYF. The DNA of the CDR3 is TGTGCCAGCAGCGAGCAGGGGCAACTGGTAGAGACCCAGTACTTC.

The chain joins TRBV19 to TRBJ2-5; 9 positions agree with TRBD2. Looked up from germline, CDR1 is LNHDA and CDR2 is SQIVND (reference sequence). V lost 3 bases, J lost 2 bases, and 7 bases stayed unmatched. This CDR3 region has 16 residues. The DNA for the CDR3 is TGTGCCAGTAGTATTGTTAGCGGGGGCCTACAAGAGACCCAGTACTTC. Protein sequence: CASSIVSGGLQETQYF.

V and J are TRBV7-8 and TRBJ1-3; D ambiguous. The CDR3 has 16 amino acids. The germline gives CDR1 SGHVS, CDR2 FQNEAQ. V was clipped by 5 bases and J by 0 bases, with 14 bases between them. The DNA of the CDR3 is TGTGCCAGCAGCCTGCTGGCACGCATCTCTGGAAACACCATATATTTT. It specifies CASSLLARISGNTIYF.

This chain links TRBV9 with TRBJ2-3; 7 positions match TRBD1. Germline values: CDR1 SGDLS, CDR2 YYNGEE. The CDR3 runs to 16 residues. Trimming removed 5 bases from V and 4 bases from J; junction bases left unmatched: 13. The DNA of the CDR3 is TGTGCCAGCAGTCCTCACGGGGCAGGGGGAGCAGATACGCAGTATTTT. As protein: CASSPHGAGGADTQYF.

This chain connects TRBV7-3 to TRBJ1-1, with D possibly being TRBD1 (5 bases). The germline V gene has CDR1 SGHTA and CDR2 FQGTGA. The CDR3 extends over 12 amino acids. Trimming cost V 5 bases and J 5 bases, with 9 bases left between them. This CDR3 reads CASSKAGTEAFF. The CDR3 region has the DNA TGTGCCAGCAGCAAGGCAGGGACTGAAGCTTTCTTT.

This rearrangement joins TRBV10-3 to TRBJ1-1, with 7 bases lining up with TRBD1. The V and J ends lost 4 bases and 0 bases, in that order; junction bases with no gene match: 5. Germline V gene sequence: CDR1 ENHRY, CDR2 SYGVKD. This CDR3 spans 15 amino acids. The CDR3 is CAISGGTAMNTEAFF. CDR3 in DNA: TGTGCCATCAGTGGGGGGACAGCAATGAACACTGAAGCTTTCTTT.

The chain couples TRBV11-2 to TRBJ1-2; D is possibly TRBD1 (5 bases). Germline assignment: CDR1 SGHAT and CDR2 FQNNGV. CDR3 size: 11 residues. V dropped 8 bases and J dropped 4 bases, with 8 bases sitting between them. CDR3: CASATGYGYTF. CDR3 nucleotides: TGTGCCAGCGCCACAGGCTATGGCTACACCTTC.

This clone has only one observation. The same CDR3 also results from other DNA sequences found in this sample. The rearrangement links TRBV6-1 to TRBJ2-3; 15 bases line up with TRBD2. The V gene end was trimmed by 4 bases and the J gene end by 6 bases; junction bases not matched to a gene: 8. The CDR3 totals 17 residues. Germline assignment: CDR1 MNHNS and CDR2 SASEGT. DNA for the CDR3: TGTGCCAGCAGTGGTTGGACTAGCGGGGGGGCCTGGGATACGCAGTATTTT. Encoded protein: CASSGWTSGGAWDTQYF.

The V and J genes are TRBV4-1 and TRBJ2-7, with 10 nucleotides matching TRBD1. The CDR3 is made up of 13 amino acids. Germline V gene lookup returns CDR1 MGHRA and CDR2 YSYEKL. V shed 5 bases, J shed 7 bases, and the junction held 5 bases outside the gene matches. CDR3 protein: CASSTDRGREQYF. CDR3 bases: TGCGCCAGCAGCACAGACAGGGGGCGAGAGCAGTACTTC.

The chain has TRBV2 and TRBJ1-5, with a weak D call TRBD1 (6 bases). V gave up 3 bases and J gave up 7 bases, with 13 bases separating them. The CDR3 runs 14 residues. CDR1 and CDR2 (germline): SNHLY, FYNNEI. Written as DNA, the CDR3 is TGTGCCAGCAGTGAGACGACAGGACACCAGCCCCAGCATTTT. Protein product: CASSETTGHQPQHF.

In nucleotides, the CDR3 is TGTGCCAGCAGCTTAAGTGTTGCGGGGGGAGGCACAGATACGCAGTATTTT. This translates into CASSLSVAGGGTDTQYF. The V and J genes are TRBV7-3 and TRBJ2-3, with 8 positions matching TRBD2. The CDR3 loop spans 17 amino acids. Trimming took 1 base from V and 1 from J; bases not matched to a gene: 7. Germline V gene lookup returns CDR1 SGHTA and CDR2 FQGTGA.

The chain employs TRBV5-1 and TRBJ1-4; D possibly corresponds to TRBD1 (6 bases). There are 15 residues in the CDR3. CDR1 and CDR2 (germline): SGHRS, YFSETQ. With 5 bases removed from V and 0 bases from J, the gap between germline ends came to 11 bases. DNA of the CDR3: TGCGCCAGCAGACGACAGGATGCAACTAATGAAAAACTGTTTTTT. It encodes CASRRQDATNEKLFF.

The gene calls are TRBV27 and TRBJ2-7; 13 bases are a match to TRBD2. CDR3 size: 17 residues. With V trimmed by 2 bases and J by 3 bases, 7 bases remained unmatched. From germline, CDR1 is MNHEY and CDR2 SMNVEV (reference sequence). CDR3 in amino acids: CASSLGFGTSGVYEQYF. In DNA form, the CDR3 reads TGTGCCAGCAGTTTAGGCTTTGGGACTAGCGGGGTCTACGAGCAGTACTTC.

The count of this clone is one. This chain links TRBV18 with TRBJ1-2, with no clear D. The germline CDR1 and CDR2 sequences are KGHSH and LQKENI. The CDR3 has 14 residues. Trimming took 2 bases from V and 0 from J, leaving 7 bases between them. The CDR3 DNA follows: TGTGCCAGCTCACCAAGAACAGCTAACTATGGCTACACCTTC. It codes for CASSPRTANYGYTF.